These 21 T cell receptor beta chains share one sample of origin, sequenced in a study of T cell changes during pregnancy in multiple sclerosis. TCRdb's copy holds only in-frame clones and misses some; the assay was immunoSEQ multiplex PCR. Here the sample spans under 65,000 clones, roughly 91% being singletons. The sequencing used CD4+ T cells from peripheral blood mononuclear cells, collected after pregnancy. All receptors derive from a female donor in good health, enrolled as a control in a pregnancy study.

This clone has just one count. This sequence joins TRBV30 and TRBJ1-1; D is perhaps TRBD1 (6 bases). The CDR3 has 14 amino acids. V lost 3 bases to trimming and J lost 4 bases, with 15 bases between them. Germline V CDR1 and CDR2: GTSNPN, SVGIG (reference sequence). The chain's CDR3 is CAWRAGGAVTEAFF. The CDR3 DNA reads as TGTGCCTGGAGAGCGGGGGGGGCCGTCACTGAAGCTTTCTTT.

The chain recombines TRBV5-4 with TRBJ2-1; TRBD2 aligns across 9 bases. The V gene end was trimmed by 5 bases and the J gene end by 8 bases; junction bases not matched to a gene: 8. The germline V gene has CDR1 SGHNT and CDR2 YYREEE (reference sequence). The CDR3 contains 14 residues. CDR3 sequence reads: CASRRAGGRYEQFF. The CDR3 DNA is TGTGCCAGCAGGCGGGCGGGGGGGCGGTATGAGCAGTTCTTC.

CDR3 bases: TGTGCCTGGAGTCGGACAGGAGTTAATCAGCCCCAGCATTTT. Protein sequence: CAWSRTGVNQPQHF. V gene TRBV30 combines with J gene TRBJ1-5, with 7 bases identical to TRBD1. CDR1 GTSNPN and CDR2 SVGIG come from the germline V gene (reference sequence). The CDR3 is made up of 14 amino acids. V shed 2 bases and J 4 bases; nucleotides not matched to a gene: 5.

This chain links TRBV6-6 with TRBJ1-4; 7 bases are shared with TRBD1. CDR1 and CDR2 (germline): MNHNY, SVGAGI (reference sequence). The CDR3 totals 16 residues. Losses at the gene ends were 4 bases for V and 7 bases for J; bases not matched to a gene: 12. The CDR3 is CASSFARNSGGEKLFF. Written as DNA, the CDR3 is TGTGCCAGCAGTTTTGCGAGAAATTCAGGGGGTGAAAAACTGTTTTTT.

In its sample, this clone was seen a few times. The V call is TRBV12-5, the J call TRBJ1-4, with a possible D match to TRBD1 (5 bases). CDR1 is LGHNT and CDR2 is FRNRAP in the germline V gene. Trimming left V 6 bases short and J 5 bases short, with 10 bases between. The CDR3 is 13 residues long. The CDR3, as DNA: TGTGCTAGTGGACCGCAGGGAAATGAAAAACTGTTTTTT. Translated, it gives CASGPQGNEKLFF.

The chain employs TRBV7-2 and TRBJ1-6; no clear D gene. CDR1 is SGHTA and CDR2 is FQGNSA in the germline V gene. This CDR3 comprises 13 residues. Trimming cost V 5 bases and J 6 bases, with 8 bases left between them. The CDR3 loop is CASSPDTNSPLHF. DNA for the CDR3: TGTGCCAGCAGCCCTGACACTAATTCACCCCTCCACTTT.

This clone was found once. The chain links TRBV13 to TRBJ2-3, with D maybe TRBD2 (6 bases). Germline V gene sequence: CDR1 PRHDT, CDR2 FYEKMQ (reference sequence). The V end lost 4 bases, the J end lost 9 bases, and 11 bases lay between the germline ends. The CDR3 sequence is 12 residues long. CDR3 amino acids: CASSSVGRTQYF. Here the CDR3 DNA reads TGTGCCAGCAGCTCCGTAGGGAGGACGCAGTATTTT.

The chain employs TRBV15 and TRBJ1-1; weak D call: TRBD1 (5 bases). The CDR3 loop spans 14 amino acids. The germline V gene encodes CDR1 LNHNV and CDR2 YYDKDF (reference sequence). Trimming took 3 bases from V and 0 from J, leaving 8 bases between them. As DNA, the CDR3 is TGTGCCACCAGCAGTAACAGGATGAACACTGAAGCTTTCTTT. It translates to CATSSNRMNTEAFF.

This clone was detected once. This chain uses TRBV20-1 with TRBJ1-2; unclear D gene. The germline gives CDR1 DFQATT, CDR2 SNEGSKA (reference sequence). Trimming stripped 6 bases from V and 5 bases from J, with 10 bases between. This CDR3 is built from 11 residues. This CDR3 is CSARIGYGYTF. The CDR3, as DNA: TGCAGTGCGAGGATAGGATATGGCTACACCTTC.

Here the CDR3 reads CASSLESSGGTQYF. In DNA, the CDR3 is TGTGCCAGCAGCTTAGAATCCAGCGGGGGGACGCAGTATTTT. The rearrangement uses TRBV7-8 and TRBJ2-3; 9 nucleotides align to TRBD2. The CDR3 totals 14 residues. The V and J ends lost 1 base and 9 bases, in that order; junction bases with no gene match: 5. Germline V gives CDR1 SGHVS, CDR2 FQNEAQ.

The CDR3 here is CASSLGGGRETQYF. DNA for the CDR3: TGTGCCAGCAGCTTAGGAGGGGGTAGGGAGACCCAGTACTTC. The chain couples TRBV11-2 to TRBJ2-5, with a tentative D call TRBD1 (6 bases). From germline, CDR1 is SGHAT and CDR2 FQNNGV. Trimming left V 1 base short and J 5 bases short, with 11 bases between. This CDR3 has 14 amino acids.

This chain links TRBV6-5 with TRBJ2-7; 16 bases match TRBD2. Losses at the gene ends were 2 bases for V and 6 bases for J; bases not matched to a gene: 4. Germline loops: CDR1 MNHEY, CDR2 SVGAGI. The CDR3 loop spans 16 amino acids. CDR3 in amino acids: CASSYAGTSGRVEQYF. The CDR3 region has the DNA TGTGCCAGCAGTTACGCCGGGACTAGCGGGAGGGTCGAGCAGTACTTC.

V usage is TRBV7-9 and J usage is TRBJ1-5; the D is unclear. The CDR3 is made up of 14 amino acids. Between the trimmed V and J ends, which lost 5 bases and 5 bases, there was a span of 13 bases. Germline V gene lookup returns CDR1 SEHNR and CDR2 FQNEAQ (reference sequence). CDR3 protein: CASSRGSPDQPQHF. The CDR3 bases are TGTGCCAGCAGCCGAGGGAGTCCGGATCAGCCCCAGCATTTT.

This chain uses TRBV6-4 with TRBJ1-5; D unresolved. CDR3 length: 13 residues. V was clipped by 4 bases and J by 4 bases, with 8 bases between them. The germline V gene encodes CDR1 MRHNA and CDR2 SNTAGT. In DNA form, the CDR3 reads TGTGCCAGCAGTGTGGCAGAAAATCAGCCCCAGCATTTT. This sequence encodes CASSVAENQPQHF.

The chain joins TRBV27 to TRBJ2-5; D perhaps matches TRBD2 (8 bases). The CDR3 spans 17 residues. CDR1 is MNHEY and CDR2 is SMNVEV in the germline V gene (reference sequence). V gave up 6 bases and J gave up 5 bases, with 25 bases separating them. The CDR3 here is CASSRGGTSQYMETQYF. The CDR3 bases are TGTGCCAGCAGCAGGGGGGGGACTAGTCAATATATGGAGACCCAGTACTTC.

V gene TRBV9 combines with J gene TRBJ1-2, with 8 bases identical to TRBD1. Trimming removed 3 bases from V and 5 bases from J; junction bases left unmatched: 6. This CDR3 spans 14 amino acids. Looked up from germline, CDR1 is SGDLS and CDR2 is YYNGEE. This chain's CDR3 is CASSAQGEGYGYTF. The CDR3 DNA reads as TGTGCCAGCAGCGCACAGGGGGAGGGATATGGCTACACCTTC.

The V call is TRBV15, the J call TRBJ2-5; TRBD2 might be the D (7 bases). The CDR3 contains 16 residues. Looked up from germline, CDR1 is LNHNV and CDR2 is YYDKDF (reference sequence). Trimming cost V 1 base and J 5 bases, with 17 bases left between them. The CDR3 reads CATSRGTGRELETQYF. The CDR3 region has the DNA TGTGCCACCAGCAGAGGAACAGGGAGGGAGTTGGAGACCCAGTACTTC.

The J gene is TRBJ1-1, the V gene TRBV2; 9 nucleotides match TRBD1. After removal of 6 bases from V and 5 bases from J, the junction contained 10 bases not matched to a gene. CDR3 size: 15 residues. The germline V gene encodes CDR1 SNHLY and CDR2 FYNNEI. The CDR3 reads CASRRTGVFRTEAFF. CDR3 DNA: TGTGCCAGCAGGAGGACAGGGGTGTTCCGGACTGAAGCTTTCTTT.

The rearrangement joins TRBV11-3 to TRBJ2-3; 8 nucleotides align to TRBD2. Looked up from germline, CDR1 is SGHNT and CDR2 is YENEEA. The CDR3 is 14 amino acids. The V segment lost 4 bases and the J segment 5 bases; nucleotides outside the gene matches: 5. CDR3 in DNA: TGTGCCAGCAGCTCCGGGGGGGCGGGAGATACGCAGTATTTT. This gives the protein CASSSGGAGDTQYF.

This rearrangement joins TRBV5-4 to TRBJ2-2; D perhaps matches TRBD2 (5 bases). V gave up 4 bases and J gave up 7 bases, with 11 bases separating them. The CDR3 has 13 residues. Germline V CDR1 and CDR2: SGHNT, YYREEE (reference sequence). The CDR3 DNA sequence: TGTGCCAGCAGCCCCGCGGGTGTCGGGGAGCTGTTTTTT. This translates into CASSPAGVGELFF.

The CDR3, as DNA: TGCGCCAGCAGCTTGGCCTCAGGGCCGAGAACCGGGGAGCTGTTTTTT. This encodes CASSLASGPRTGELFF. This chain joins TRBV5-1 and TRBJ2-2; perhaps TRBD1 as D (5 bases). CDR3 length: 16 amino acids. Germline loops: CDR1 SGHRS, CDR2 YFSETQ. Trimming shortened V by 0 bases and J by 5 bases, and 14 bases separated the two germline ends.